Included here is one T cell receptor beta chain sequence, with context. Its antigen is not identified. The protocol was immunoSEQ multiplex PCR, while the TCRdb copy is restricted to in-frame clones and leaves out a portion. Of about 1 million clones in the sample, about 74% were seen once. The entry originates in a study of shared clonotypes between healthy human individuals. Findings of the study overall: Estimated clonotype richness was generally higher in naive than memory subsets.

Germline loops: CDR1 SGHTA, CDR2 FQGNSA. This CDR3 contains 13 residues. V lost 4 bases and J lost 8, with 14 bases in between. The chain combines TRBV7-2 with TRBJ1-2; D might be TRBD1 (5 bases). The sequencing sample was made of memory CD4+ T cells sorted from blood. The subset was: CD45RA-negative fraction. The receptor was isolated from a young man in good health. CDR3 protein: CASSSKAGSGYTF. Here the CDR3 DNA reads TGTGCCAGCAGCTCCAAAGCAGGGAGCGGCTACACCTTC.